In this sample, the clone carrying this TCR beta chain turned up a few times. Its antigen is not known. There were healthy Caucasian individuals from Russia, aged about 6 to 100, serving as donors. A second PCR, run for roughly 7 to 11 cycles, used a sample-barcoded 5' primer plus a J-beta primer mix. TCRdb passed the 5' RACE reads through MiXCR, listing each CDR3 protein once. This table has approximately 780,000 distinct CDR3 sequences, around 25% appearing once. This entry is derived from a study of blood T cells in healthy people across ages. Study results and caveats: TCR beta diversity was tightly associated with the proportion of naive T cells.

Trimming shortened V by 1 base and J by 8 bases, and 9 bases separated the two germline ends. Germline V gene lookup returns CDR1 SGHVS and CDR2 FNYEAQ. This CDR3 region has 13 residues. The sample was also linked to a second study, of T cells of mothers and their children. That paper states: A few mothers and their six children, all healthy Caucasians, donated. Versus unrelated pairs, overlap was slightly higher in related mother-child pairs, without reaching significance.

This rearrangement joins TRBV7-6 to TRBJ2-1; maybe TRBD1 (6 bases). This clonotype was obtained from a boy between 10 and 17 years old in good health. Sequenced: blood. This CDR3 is CASSLGQAYEQFF. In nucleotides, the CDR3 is TGTGCCAGCAGCTTAGGACAGGCCTATGAGCAGTTCTTC.